The source of this TCR beta chain is a study of radiation and T cells in renal cell carcinoma. Time point here: blood 2 weeks post-SBRT. Treatment noted: 15 Gy SBRT to primary tumor, nephrectomy 4 weeks later. Here immunoSEQ multiplex PCR was the method, and the copy in TCRdb shows in-frame clones only, minus some. The data show roughly 120,000 clones, about 81% seen once. The receptor was derived from a woman in her sixties or seventies with renal cell carcinoma. The sample in question was blood, obtained from a patient whose treatment included radiotherapy and nephrectomy.

The CDR3, as DNA: TGCAGTGCTGAGTTGAACACTGAAGCTTTCTTT. Residues: CSAELNTEAFF. V usage is TRBV20-1 and J usage is TRBJ1-1, with D uncertain. This CDR3 region has 11 residues. Trimming cost V 5 bases and J 0 bases, with 4 bases left between them. CDR1 and CDR2 (germline): DFQATT, SNEGSKA (reference sequence).